The clone carrying this T cell receptor beta chain was observed once. Genomic DNA provided the template from which TCR beta VDJ and CDR3 profiles were obtained. Each CDR3 protein is one row after TCRdb ran MiXCR on the reads. Altogether approximately 180,000 distinct CDR3 sequences are present, around 63% being singletons, with the ten largest covering about 42%. The sample originates from a study of CD8+CD57+ T cells in acquired aplastic anemia. Only patients with CD8+CD57+ cell expansion on flow cytometry were chosen for sequencing. Germline V gene lookup returns CDR1 ENHRY and CDR2 SYGVKD. Trimming took 3 bases from V and 2 from J; bases not matched to a gene: 1. The CDR3 runs 14 residues.

This sequence was found in a human donor with aplastic anemia. Input material: sorted CD4+, CD8+, or CD8+CD57+ T cells (not recorded which) from PBMCs. The V gene is TRBV10-3, the J gene TRBJ1-5; 7 nucleotides align to TRBD1. The CDR3 sequence: CAISDTGGNQPQHF. The CDR3 region has the DNA TGTGCCATCAGTGATACAGGGGGCAATCAGCCCCAGCATTTT.